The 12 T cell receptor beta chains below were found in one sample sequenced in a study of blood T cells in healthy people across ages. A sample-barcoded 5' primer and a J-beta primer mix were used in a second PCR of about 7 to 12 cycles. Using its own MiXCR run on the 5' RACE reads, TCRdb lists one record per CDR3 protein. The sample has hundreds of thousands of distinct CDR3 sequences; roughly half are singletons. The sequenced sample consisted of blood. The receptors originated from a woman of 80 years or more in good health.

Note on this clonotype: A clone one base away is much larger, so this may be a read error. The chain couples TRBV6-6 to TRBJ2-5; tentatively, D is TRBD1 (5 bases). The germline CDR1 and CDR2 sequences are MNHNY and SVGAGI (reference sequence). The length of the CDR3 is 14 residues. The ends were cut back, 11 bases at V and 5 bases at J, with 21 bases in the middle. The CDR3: CAGTHMGLYETQYF. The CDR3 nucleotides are TGTGCCGGCACCCACATGGGGCTGTATGAGACCCAGTACTTC.

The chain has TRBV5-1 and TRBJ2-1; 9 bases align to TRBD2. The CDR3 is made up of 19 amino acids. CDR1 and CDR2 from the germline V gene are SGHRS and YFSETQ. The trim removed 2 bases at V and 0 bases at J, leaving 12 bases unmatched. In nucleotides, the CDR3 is TGCGCCAGCAGCTTATGGGGTAGCGGGGGTTACAGCTCCTACAATGAGCAGTTCTTC. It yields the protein CASSLWGSGGYSSYNEQFF.

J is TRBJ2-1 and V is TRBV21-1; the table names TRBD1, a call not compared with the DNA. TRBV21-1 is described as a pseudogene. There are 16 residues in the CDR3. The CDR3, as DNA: TGTGCCAGCAGCAAAGCGCAGGACAGGGGGCTTAATGAGCAGTTCTTC. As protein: CASSKAQDRGLNEQFF.

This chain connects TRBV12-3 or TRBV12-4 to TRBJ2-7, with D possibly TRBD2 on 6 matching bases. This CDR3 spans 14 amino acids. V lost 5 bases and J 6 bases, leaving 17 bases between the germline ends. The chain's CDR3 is CASSHPGDLREQYF. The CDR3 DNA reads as TGTGCCAGCAGTCATCCGGGGGACTTACGCGAGCAGTACTTC.

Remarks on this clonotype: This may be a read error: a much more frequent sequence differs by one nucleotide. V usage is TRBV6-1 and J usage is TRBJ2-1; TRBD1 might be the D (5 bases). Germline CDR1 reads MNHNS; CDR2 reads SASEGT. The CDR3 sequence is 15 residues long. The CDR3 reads CTSSEFWPQGNEQFF. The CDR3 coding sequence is TGTACCAGCAGTGAATTTTGGCCCCAGGGAAATGAGCAGTTCTTC.

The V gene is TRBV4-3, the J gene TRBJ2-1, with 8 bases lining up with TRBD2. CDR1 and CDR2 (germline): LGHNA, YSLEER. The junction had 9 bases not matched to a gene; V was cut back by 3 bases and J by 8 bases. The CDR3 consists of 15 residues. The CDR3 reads CASSQSGTRVDEQFF. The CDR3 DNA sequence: TGCGCCAGCAGCCAGTCCGGGACTAGAGTGGATGAGCAGTTCTTC.

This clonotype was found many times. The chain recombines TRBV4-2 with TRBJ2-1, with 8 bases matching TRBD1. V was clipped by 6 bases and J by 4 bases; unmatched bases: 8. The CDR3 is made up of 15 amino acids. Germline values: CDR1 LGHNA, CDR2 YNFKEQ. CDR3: CASRNGDRPYNEQFF. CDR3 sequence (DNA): TGTGCCAGCAGGAATGGGGACAGGCCATACAATGAGCAGTTCTTC.

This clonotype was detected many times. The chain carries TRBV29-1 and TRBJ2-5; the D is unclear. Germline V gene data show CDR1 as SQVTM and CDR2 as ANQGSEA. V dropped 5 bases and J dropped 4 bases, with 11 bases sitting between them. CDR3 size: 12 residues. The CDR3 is CSVLPEAETQYF. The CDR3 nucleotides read TGCAGCGTTCTTCCTGAAGCAGAGACCCAGTACTTC.

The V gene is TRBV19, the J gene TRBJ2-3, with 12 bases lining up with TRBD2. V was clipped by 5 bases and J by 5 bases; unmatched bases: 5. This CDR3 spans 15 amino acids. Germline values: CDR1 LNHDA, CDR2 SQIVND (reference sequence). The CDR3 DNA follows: TGTGCCAGTAGTTTACTAGCGGGGGGAGGAGATACGCAGTATTTT. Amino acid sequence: CASSLLAGGGDTQYF. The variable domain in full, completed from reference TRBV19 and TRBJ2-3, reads DGGITQSPKYLFRKEGQNVTLSCEQNLNHDAMYWYRQDPGQGLRLIYYSQIVNDFQKGDIAEGYSVSREKKESFPLTVTSAQKNPTAFYLCASSLLAGGGDTQYFGPGTRLTVL.

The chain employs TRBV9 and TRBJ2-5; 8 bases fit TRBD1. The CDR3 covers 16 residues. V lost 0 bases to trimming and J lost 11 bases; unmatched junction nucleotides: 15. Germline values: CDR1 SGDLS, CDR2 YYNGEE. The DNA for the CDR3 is TGTGCCAGCAGCGTAGCCTCAGGGACAGGAGACAATGAGCAGTACTTC. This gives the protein CASSVASGTGDNEQYF.

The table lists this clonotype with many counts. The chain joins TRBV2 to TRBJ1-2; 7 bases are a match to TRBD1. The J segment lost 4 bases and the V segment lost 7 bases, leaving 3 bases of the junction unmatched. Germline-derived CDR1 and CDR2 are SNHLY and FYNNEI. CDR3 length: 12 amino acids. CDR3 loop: CASTPGGYGYTF. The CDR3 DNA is TGTGCCAGCACCCCAGGGGGCTATGGCTACACCTTC.

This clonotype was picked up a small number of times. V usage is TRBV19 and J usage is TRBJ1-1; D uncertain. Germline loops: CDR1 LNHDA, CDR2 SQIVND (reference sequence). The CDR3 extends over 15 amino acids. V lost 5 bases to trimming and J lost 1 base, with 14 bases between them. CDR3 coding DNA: TGTGCCAGTAGTCCCCCCCACCCGGGGAACACTGAAGCTTTCTTT. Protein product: CASSPPHPGNTEAFF.